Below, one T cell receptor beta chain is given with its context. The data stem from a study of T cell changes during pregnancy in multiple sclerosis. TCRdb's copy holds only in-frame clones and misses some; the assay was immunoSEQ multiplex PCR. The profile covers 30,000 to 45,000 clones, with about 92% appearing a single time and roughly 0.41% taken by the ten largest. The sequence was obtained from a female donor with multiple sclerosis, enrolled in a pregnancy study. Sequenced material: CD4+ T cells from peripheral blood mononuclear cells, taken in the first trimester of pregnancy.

CDR3 loop: CASRKGQGDNEQYF. CDR3 DNA sequence: TGTGCCAGCAGGAAAGGACAGGGGGATAACGAGCAGTACTTC. This chain connects TRBV5-5 to TRBJ2-7; TRBD1 matches at 10 bases. The length of the CDR3 is 14 residues. Germline CDR1 is SGHKS and CDR2 is YYEKEE (reference sequence). The trim removed 5 bases at V and 5 bases at J, leaving 7 bases unmatched.